The following is a TCR beta chain sequence with its context. Antigen unknown. The entry originates in a study of cytomegalovirus exposure and HLA in healthy donors. PCR amplification relied on 60 Vbeta primers (plus 13 Jbeta primers). Clones were read by immunoSEQ multiplex PCR, and TCRdb kept only the in-frame ones, dropping some. The repertoire holds under 250,000 clones, with 75% to 85% as singletons. Study observations and caveats: As was reported, the HLA-A and HLA-B alleles of most subjects were accurately predicted from TCR beta sequences. DRB1 had the most TCR associations and HLA-C the fewest, a later analysis found, with rates varying by HLA locus. The study designated roughly 150 TCR beta chains cytomegalovirus-associated.

V lost 6 bases, J lost 2 bases, and 8 bases stayed unmatched. Germline V CDR1 and CDR2: MDHEN, SYDVKM. CDR3 length: 15 residues. The origin of this receptor is a woman aged 50 to 65 in good health and CMV-seronegative. V usage is TRBV28 and J usage is TRBJ2-7; 9 nucleotides match TRBD1. The source material was PBMCs. The DNA of the CDR3 is TGTGCCAGCAGAGAACCGGGACAGGGCACCTACGAGCAGTACTTC. This gives the protein CASREPGQGTYEQYF. Supplemented by reference TRBV28 and TRBJ2-7, the full variable domain reads DVKVTQSSRYLVKRTGEKVFLECVQDMDHENMFWYRQDPGLGLRLIYFSYDVKMKEKGDIPEGYSVSREKKERFSLILESASTNQTSMYLCASREPGQGTYEQYFGPGTRLTVT.